There are many counts of the clone carrying this TCR beta chain. Antigen unknown. The data belong to a study of T-cell reconstitution after alpha-beta-depleted transplantation in children. The CDR3 spans 14 residues. Germline CDR1 SQVTM, CDR2 ANQGSEA. V was pared by 6 bases and J by 4 bases, with 18 bases between. General observations from the study: Several hundred expanded graft clones reportedly supplied alpha-beta T cells about two months after transplant. At the one-year point after transplant, T-cell counts and TCRbeta diversity were found to come mostly from T cells that had been newly produced. In some patients, recipient T cells and intrathymic progenitors surviving conditioning explained high day-60 diversity.

Preparation of the TCRbeta library involved a method that used unique molecular identifiers. TCRdb re-analysed the PCR reads in MiXCR, keeping a single row per CDR3 protein. The profile covers about 300,000 distinct CDR3 sequences, with less than 9.5% appearing a single time and over 7.5% taken by the ten largest. The material sequenced was peripheral blood, taken 360 days after TCRalphabeta/CD19-depleted stem cell transplant. The chain links TRBV29-1 to TRBJ2-5, with D perhaps matching TRBD2 (6 bases). The TCR originated in a female patient younger than 10 who had a stem cell transplant for Fanconi anemia, so the T cells may come from the graft donor. CDR3 protein: CSVTLGPAGETQYF. CDR3 DNA sequence: TGCAGCGTGACCTTGGGACCAGCGGGAGAGACCCAGTACTTC.